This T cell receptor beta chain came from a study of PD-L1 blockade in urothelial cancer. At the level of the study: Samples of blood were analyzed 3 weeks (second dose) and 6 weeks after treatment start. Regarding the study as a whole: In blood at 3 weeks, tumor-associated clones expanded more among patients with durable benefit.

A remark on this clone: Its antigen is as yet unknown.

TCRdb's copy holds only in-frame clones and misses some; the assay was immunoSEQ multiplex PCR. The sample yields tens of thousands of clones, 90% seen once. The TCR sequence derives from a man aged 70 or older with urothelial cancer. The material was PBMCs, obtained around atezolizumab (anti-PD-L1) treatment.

CDR3 coding DNA: TGTGCCAGCAGTGAGGGGGGAAGCGTTAAAGAGACCCAGTACTTC. It codes for CASSEGGSVKETQYF. V usage is TRBV6-1 and J usage is TRBJ2-5, with D maybe TRBD2 (6 bases). CDR3 length equals 15 residues. Germline loops: CDR1 MNHNS, CDR2 SASEGT. Trimming left V 3 bases short and J 3 bases short, with 14 bases between.